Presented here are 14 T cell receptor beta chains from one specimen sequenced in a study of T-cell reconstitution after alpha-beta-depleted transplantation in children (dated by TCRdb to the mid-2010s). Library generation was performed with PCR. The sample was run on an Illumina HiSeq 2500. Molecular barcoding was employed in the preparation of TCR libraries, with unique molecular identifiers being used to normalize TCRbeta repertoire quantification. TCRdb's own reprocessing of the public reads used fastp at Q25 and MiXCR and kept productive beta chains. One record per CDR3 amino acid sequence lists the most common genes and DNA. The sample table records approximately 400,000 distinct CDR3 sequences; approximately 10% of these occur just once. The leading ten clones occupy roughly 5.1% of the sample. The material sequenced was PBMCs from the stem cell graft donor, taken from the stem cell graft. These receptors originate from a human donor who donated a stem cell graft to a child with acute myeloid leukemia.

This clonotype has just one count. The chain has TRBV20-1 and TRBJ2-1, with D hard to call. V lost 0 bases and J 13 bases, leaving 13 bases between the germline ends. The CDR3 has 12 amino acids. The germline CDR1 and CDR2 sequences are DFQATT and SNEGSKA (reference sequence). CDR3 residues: CSARELAETQFF. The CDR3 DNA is TGCAGTGCTAGAGAACTGGCCGAGACCCAGTTCTTC.

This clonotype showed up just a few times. In nucleotides, the CDR3 is TGCAGTGCCCCCGTACAGAGCACAGATACGCAGTATTTT. Amino acids: CSAPVQSTDTQYF. The chain is built from TRBV20-1 and TRBJ2-3, with D unresolved. V gave up 6 bases and J gave up 0 bases, with 10 bases separating them. The CDR3 spans 13 residues. Per the germline V gene, CDR1 is DFQATT and CDR2 is SNEGSKA (reference sequence).

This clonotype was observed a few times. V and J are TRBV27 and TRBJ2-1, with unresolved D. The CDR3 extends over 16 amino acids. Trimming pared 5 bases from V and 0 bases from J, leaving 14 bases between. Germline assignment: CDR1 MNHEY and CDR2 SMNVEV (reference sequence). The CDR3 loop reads CASSKVRLDSYNEQFF. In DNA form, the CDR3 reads TGTGCCAGCAGTAAAGTTAGGCTGGACTCCTACAATGAGCAGTTCTTC.

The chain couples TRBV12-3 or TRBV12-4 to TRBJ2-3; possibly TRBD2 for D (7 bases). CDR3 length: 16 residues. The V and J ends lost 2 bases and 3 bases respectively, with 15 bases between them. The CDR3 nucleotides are TGTGCCAGCAGTTTAATGTGGGGGGGCGGAACAGATACGCAGTATTTT. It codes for CASSLMWGGGTDTQYF.

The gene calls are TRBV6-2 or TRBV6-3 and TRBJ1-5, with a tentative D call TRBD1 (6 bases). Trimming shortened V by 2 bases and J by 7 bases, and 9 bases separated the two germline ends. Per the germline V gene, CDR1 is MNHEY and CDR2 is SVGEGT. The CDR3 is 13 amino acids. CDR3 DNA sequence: TGTGCCAGCAGTTACGTGAGGGGGCAGCCCCAGCATTTT. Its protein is CASSYVRGQPQHF.

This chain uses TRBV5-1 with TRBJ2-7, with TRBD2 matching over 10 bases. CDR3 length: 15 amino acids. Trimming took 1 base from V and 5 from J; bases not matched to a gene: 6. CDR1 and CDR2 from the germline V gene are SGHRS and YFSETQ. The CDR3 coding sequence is TGCGCCAGCAGCTTGCGGGCTAGCGGGAGCCACGAGCAGTACTTC. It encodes CASSLRASGSHEQYF.

The CDR3 loop is CSAKGQNEKLFF. In DNA, the CDR3 is TGCAGTGCTAAGGGACAGAACGAAAAACTGTTTTTT. The chain has TRBV20-1 and TRBJ1-4; 7 bases align to TRBD1. J was trimmed by 8 bases and V by 4 bases; bases with no gene match: 4. Germline V gives CDR1 DFQATT, CDR2 SNEGSKA (reference sequence). CDR3 length: 12 residues.

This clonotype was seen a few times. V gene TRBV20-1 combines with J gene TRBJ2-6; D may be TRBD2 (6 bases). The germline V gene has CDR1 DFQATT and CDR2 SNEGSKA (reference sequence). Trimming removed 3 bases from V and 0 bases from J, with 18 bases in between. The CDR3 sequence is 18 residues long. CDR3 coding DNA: TGCAGTGCTAGCGACCCCGGGACTCATACCTCTGGGGCCAACGTCCTGACTTTC. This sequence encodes CSASDPGTHTSGANVLTF.

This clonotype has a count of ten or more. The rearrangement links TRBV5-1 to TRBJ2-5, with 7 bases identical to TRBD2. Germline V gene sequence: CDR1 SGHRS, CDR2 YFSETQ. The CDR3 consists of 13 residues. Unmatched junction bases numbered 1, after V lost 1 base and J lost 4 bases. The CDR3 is CASSLWGGETQYF. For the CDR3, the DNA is TGCGCCAGCAGCTTGTGGGGGGGAGAGACCCAGTACTTC.

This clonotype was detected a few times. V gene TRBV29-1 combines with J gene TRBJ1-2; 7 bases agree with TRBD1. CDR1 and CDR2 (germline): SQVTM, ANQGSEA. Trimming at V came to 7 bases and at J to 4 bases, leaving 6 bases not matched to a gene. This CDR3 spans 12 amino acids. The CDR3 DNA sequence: TGCAGCGGCTGGACAGGTCCCTATGGCTACACCTTC. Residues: CSGWTGPYGYTF.

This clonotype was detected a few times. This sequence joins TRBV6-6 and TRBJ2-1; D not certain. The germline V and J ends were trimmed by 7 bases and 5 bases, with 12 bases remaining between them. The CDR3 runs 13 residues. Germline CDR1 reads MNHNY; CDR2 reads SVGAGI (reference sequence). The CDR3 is CASTYTRNNEQFF. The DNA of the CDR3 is TGTGCCAGCACCTATACACGAAACAATGAGCAGTTCTTC.

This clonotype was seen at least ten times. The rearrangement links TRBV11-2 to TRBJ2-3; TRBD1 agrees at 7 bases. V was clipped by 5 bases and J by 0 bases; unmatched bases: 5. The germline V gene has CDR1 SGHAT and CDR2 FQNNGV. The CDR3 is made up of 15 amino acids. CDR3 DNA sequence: TGTGCCAGCAGCATTCGGGGACAGAGCACAGATACGCAGTATTTT. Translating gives CASSIRGQSTDTQYF.

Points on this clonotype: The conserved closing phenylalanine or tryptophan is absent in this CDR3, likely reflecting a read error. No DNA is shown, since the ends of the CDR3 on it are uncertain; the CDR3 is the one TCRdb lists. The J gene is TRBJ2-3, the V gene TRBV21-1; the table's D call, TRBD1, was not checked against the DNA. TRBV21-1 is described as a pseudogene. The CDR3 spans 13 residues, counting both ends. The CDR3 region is CASPGGSTDTQYL.

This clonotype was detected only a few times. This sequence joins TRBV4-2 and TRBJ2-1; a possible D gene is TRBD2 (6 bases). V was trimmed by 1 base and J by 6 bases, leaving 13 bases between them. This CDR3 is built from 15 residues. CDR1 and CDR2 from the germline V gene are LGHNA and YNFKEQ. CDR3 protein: CASSQGAGRPNEQFF. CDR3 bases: TGTGCCAGCAGCCAAGGCGCCGGGAGACCCAATGAGCAGTTCTTC.